This TCR beta chain was identified in a study of blood T cell repertoires in COVID-19. Study background: Collection of acute and convalescent COVID-19 samples took place in the United States, Italy and Spain. PBMCs, B-cell-depleted T cells, or T cells provided the cDNA or gDNA that made up the material.

Method: immunoSEQ multiplex PCR; TCRdb's copy keeps in-frame clones and lacks some. The sample lists over 100,000 clones; around 80% were seen once. There are 14 residues in the CDR3. J gave up 7 bases and V 3 bases, and 9 bases lay outside the gene matches. CDR1 SGHRS and CDR2 YFSETQ come from the germline V gene. The chain uses TRBV5-1 and TRBJ1-2, with 7 bases fitting TRBD1. Sequences were obtained from peripheral blood. The sequence derives from a woman in her 70s with acute or convalescent COVID-19. CDR3 in DNA: TGCGCCAGCAGCTCGACGACAGGGAGTTTTGGCTACACCTTC. Its translation: CASSSTTGSFGYTF. Full variable domain (remainder filled in from reference TRBV5-1 and TRBJ1-2): KAGVTQTPRYLIKTRGQQVTLSCSPISGHRSVSWYQQTPGQGLQFLFEYFSETQRNKGNFPGRFSGRQFSNSRSEMNVSTLELGDSALYLCASSSTTGSFGYTFGSGTRLTVV.